This T cell receptor (beta chain) was captured by sequencing in a study of PD-1 blockade in classical Hodgkin lymphoma. Whole-study findings and limits: Nivolumab initiated under 1 year post-ASCT led to patient exclusion. Reports indicated that newly diagnosed patients had lower baseline TCR diversity than healthy donors did. TCR diversity rose significantly by C4D1 in CD4+ but not CD8+ cells. Prior to therapy, complete responders displayed diversity much like that of newly diagnosed patients.

After autologous stem cell transplantation all patients relapsed, and prior brentuximab vedotin exposure differed between cohorts. On this clone: As yet, its antigen is unknown.

The method was immunoSEQ multiplex PCR; TCRdb's version includes in-frame clones alone and lacks a portion of them. There are around 13,000 clones in the sample; around 80% occur only once, and under 30% lies in the top ten. Germline V lookup: CDR1 MGHRA, CDR2 YSYEKL. CDR3 size: 13 residues. V lost 3 bases to trimming and J lost 2 bases, with 8 bases between them. This chain joins TRBV4-1 and TRBJ2-7; D unclear. The material sequenced was peripheral blood mononuclear cells (PBMCs), taken at baseline. The sequence was obtained from a human donor with classical Hodgkin lymphoma. CDR3 in DNA: TGCGCCAGCAGCCAGCACTACACCTACGAGCAGTACTTC. It yields the protein CASSQHYTYEQYF.